The 4 T cell receptor beta chains given below trace back to one sample, sequenced in a study of T cell changes during pregnancy in multiple sclerosis. Using immunoSEQ multiplex PCR, the repertoire was profiled, and TCRdb retains in-frame clones only, with some absent. The repertoire includes approximately 69,000 clones, 91% of them detected once, and over 0.25% sits in the top ten. The source material was CD4+ T cells from peripheral blood mononuclear cells, sampled in the third trimester of pregnancy. All receptors come from a female donor in good health, enrolled as a control in a pregnancy study.

A remark on this clone: Mismatch with germline at one junction end may stem from a read error. The chain joins TRBV7-2 to TRBJ2-7; the D gene is possibly TRBD1 (5 bases). The germline gives CDR1 SGHTA, CDR2 FQGNSA. The CDR3 covers 14 residues. The DNA for the CDR3 is TGTGCCAGCAGCTTATCCAGGGCCTCCTACGGGCAGTACTTC. Protein sequence: CASSLSRASYGQYF.

The chain links TRBV30 to TRBJ2-1; 10 nucleotides align to TRBD1. The CDR3 contains 15 residues. After removal of 1 base from V and 8 bases from J, the junction contained 8 bases not matched to a gene. Per germline, CDR1 GTSNPN and CDR2 SVGIG (reference sequence). For the CDR3, the DNA is TGTGCCTGGAGTGGGGACAGGGGTTTCCAGGATGAGCAGTTCTTC. Protein sequence: CAWSGDRGFQDEQFF.

The chain has TRBV5-6 and TRBJ1-1; D remains unclear. Deletions cut 0 bases from V and 5 bases from J, with 5 bases between. Germline V gene data show CDR1 as SGHDT and CDR2 as YYEEEE. The CDR3 sequence is 12 residues long. CDR3 sequence (DNA): TGTGCCAGCAGCTTGGATCCAACTGAAGCTTTCTTT. As protein: CASSLDPTEAFF.

Only one count was recorded for this clone. V and J are TRBV25-1 and TRBJ2-7; perhaps TRBD2 as D (6 bases). CDR3 length: 15 amino acids. V was pared by 4 bases and J by 3 bases, with 16 bases between. Germline CDR1 and CDR2: MGHDK and SYGVNS. Written as DNA, the CDR3 is TGTGCCAGCAGTGGCCGAGGGGAGGAGTTCTACGAGCAGTACTTC. This gives the protein CASSGRGEEFYEQYF.